These 17 T cell receptor beta chains were all obtained from the same sample, sequenced in a study of OX40 agonist ivuxolimab in advanced cancers. Sequencing used immunoSEQ multiplex PCR; TCRdb keeps in-frame clones, though not all of them. The sample has more than 20,000 clones, more than 75% seen once. Sequenced material: CD4+ or CD8+ T cells sorted from blood, taken in a trial of the OX40 agonist ivuxolimab. The source of these receptors is an adult with an advanced solid tumor such as melanoma, head and neck, liver or kidney cancer.

The chain links TRBV14 to TRBJ2-7; maybe TRBD2 (5 bases). This CDR3 has 14 amino acids. Germline V gives CDR1 SGHDN, CDR2 FVKESK. V lost 0 bases and J lost 1, with 7 bases in between. This CDR3 reads CASSQDGESYEQYF. CDR3 nucleotide sequence: TGTGCCAGCAGCCAAGACGGGGAGTCCTACGAGCAGTACTTC.

The V and J genes are TRBV4-1 and TRBJ1-5; possibly TRBD1 for D (5 bases). The CDR3 covers 15 residues. Trimming took off 3 bases at V and 7 bases at J, with 16 bases between the two ends. Germline CDR1 reads MGHRA; CDR2 reads YSYEKL. CDR3 sequence reads: CASSHGPQEGQPQHF. CDR3 in DNA: TGCGCCAGCAGCCATGGCCCACAGGAGGGGCAGCCCCAGCATTTT.

The chain couples TRBV7-9 to TRBJ1-4; 9 bases are a match to TRBD1. The CDR3 totals 16 residues. V lost 5 bases, J lost 7 bases, and 11 bases stayed unmatched. Per germline, CDR1 SEHNR and CDR2 FQNEAQ (reference sequence). The CDR3 DNA sequence: TGTGCCAGCAGCCCCCCGAGGGGACAGGGAGGTGAAAAACTGTTTTTT. Translated, it gives CASSPPRGQGGEKLFF.

CDR3 loop: CASSVKPRAENTEAFF. CDR3 DNA: TGTGCCAGCAGCGTGAAACCTAGGGCGGAGAACACTGAAGCTTTCTTT. The V call is TRBV5-5, the J call TRBJ1-1; D gene ambiguous. Germline V CDR1 and CDR2: SGHKS, YYEKEE (reference sequence). Deletions cut 4 bases from V and 1 base from J, with 17 bases between. CDR3 size: 16 residues.

Concerning this clone itself: Other DNA sequences in the sample encode the same CDR3. J is TRBJ2-7 and V is TRBV19; D is perhaps TRBD1 or TRBD2 (7 bases each). The germline V gene encodes CDR1 LNHDA and CDR2 SQIVND (reference sequence). Trimming stripped 2 bases from V and 4 bases from J, with 9 bases between. The CDR3 loop spans 13 amino acids. The CDR3 DNA reads as TGTGCCAGTAGTATACAGGGGGGGTACGAGCAGTACTTC. This gives the protein CASSIQGGYEQYF.

This chain uses TRBV28 with TRBJ1-1; D unresolved. Trimming took off 3 bases at V and 7 bases at J, with 9 bases between the two ends. CDR3 length equals 12 residues. Per germline, CDR1 MDHEN and CDR2 SYDVKM. The CDR3 region is CASSLGAVEAFF. DNA for the CDR3: TGTGCCAGCAGTTTGGGCGCTGTTGAAGCTTTCTTT. Variable domain in full (rest from reference TRBV28 and TRBJ1-1): DVKVTQSSRYLVKRTGEKVFLECVQDMDHENMFWYRQDPGLGLRLIYFSYDVKMKEKGDIPEGYSVSREKKERFSLILESASTNQTSMYLCASSLGAVEAFFGQGTRLTVV.

This chain connects TRBV27 to TRBJ2-1, with 13 bases fitting TRBD2. CDR1 MNHEY and CDR2 SMNVEV come from the germline V gene (reference sequence). This CDR3 region has 16 residues. V trimming: 4 bases; J trimming: 3 bases; junction bases outside the gene matches: 3. The CDR3 DNA sequence: TGTGCCAGCAGTTCCAGGACTAGCGGGAGCTACAATGAGCAGTTCTTC. Amino acids: CASSSRTSGSYNEQFF.

As to this clone: The germline gene is not matched at one end of the junction; a read error may be the cause. The rearrangement links TRBV5-5 to TRBJ2-3; D gene uncertain. This CDR3 has 9 amino acids. Germline values: CDR1 SGHKS, CDR2 YYEKEE (reference sequence). CDR3 coding DNA: TGTGCCAGCAACATCCGGAACCCCTTT. Its protein is CASNIRNPF.

V and J are TRBV18 and TRBJ2-1; 9 bases are a match to TRBD1. CDR3 length equals 17 residues. After removal of 1 base from V and 4 bases from J, the junction contained 8 bases not matched to a gene. Germline assignment: CDR1 KGHSH and CDR2 LQKENI. This CDR3 is CASSPLHDRGVYNEQFF. The CDR3 nucleotides are TGTGCCAGCTCACCACTACATGACAGGGGGGTATACAATGAGCAGTTCTTC.

V is TRBV27 and J is TRBJ2-7; the match to TRBD2 covers 10 bases. V trimming: 2 bases; J trimming: 3 bases; junction bases outside the gene matches: 4. The CDR3 totals 15 residues. CDR1 and CDR2 (germline): MNHEY, SMNVEV (reference sequence). The CDR3 here is CASSLQLAGFYEQYF. The CDR3 DNA reads as TGTGCCAGCAGTTTACAACTAGCGGGATTCTACGAGCAGTACTTC.

The V call is TRBV6-6, the J call TRBJ2-5, with TRBD1 matching over 9 bases. The closer fit of TRBJ2-7 to the DNA end suggests the J call may be wrong. Germline CDR1 MNHNY, CDR2 SVGAGI (reference sequence). This CDR3 has 15 residues. The chain's CDR3 is CASSFRTGDDCEQYF. The CDR3 DNA reads TGTGCCAGCAGTTTCAGGACAGGGGATGATTGCGAGCAGTACTTC.

The genes are TRBV12-5 and TRBJ1-6; 8 bases are shared with TRBD1. The V gene end was trimmed by 3 bases and the J gene end by 5 bases; junction bases not matched to a gene: 9. The CDR3 loop spans 17 amino acids. Germline V gene data show CDR1 as LGHNT and CDR2 as FRNRAP. DNA of the CDR3: TGTGCTAGTGGTTTCCTCAGGGGGCCGCAGGATAATTCACCCCTCCACTTT. Protein: CASGFLRGPQDNSPLHF.

The chain is built from TRBV9 and TRBJ2-5; 8 bases are shared with TRBD1. Germline CDR1 reads SGDLS; CDR2 reads YYNGEE. This CDR3 spans 15 amino acids. V lost 4 bases and J lost 5; bases outside the gene matches: 10. CDR3 in DNA: TGTGCCAGCAGCCCCTGGACAGGGAGCCGGGAGACCCAGTACTTC. Its translation: CASSPWTGSRETQYF.

The chain uses TRBV29-1 and TRBJ2-7; 7 bases map to TRBD2. This CDR3 has 15 residues. Germline V gene lookup returns CDR1 SQVTM and CDR2 ANQGSEA. Losses at the gene ends were 4 bases for V and 3 bases for J; bases not matched to a gene: 12. CDR3 sequence (DNA): TGCAGCGTTGTTGGCTTAGCGGGTCTAAGCTACGAGCAGTACTTC. Its translation: CSVVGLAGLSYEQYF.

This clone was counted between two and nine times. The chain uses TRBV7-6 and TRBJ2-2; perhaps TRBD2 as D (6 bases). The V end lost 5 bases, the J end lost 6 bases, and 10 bases lay between the germline ends. Germline CDR1 is SGHVS and CDR2 is FNYEAQ. This CDR3 contains 13 residues. The CDR3 DNA is TGTGCCAGCAGCGCGGGGACGGCCGGGGAGCTGTTTTTT. Translating gives CASSAGTAGELFF.

The rearrangement uses TRBV4-1 and TRBJ2-7; 11 nucleotides line up with TRBD2. The CDR3 consists of 19 residues. The V and J ends lost 3 bases and 7 bases, in that order; junction bases with no gene match: 20. Per the germline V gene, CDR1 is MGHRA and CDR2 is YSYEKL. The CDR3 DNA follows: TGCGCCAGCAGCCATCTGACCGTGGGGGGGCTAGCGGGAGGTGGAGAGCAGTACTTC. It translates to CASSHLTVGGLAGGGEQYF.

The chain links TRBV2 to TRBJ2-7, with 10 bases aligning to TRBD2. Germline V gene data show CDR1 as SNHLY and CDR2 as FYNNEI. The CDR3 is 16 amino acids. After removal of 5 bases from V and 0 bases from J, the junction contained 7 bases not matched to a gene. The CDR3 nucleotides are TGTGCCAGCAGTCGGCCTAGCGGGAGCAGCTCCTACGAGCAGTACTTC. It is translated as CASSRPSGSSSYEQYF.